These T cell receptor beta chains were read from a single sample in a study of T cell responses to AZD1222 COVID-19 vaccine. Profiling relied on immunoSEQ multiplex PCR, and the TCRdb table lists in-frame clones only, not all of them. The sample consists of about 150,000 clones, more than 75% of them appearing once. Here the sequenced sample was peripheral blood, taken on day 0 of AZD1222 vaccination. These receptors were collected from an adult in good health. The CDR3 runs from the conserved cysteine through the conserved F or W. Fields, in order: V gene, J gene, clone size, D gene, CDR3 protein, CDR3 DNA. The D gene is left open where the match is weak. Clone size, where shown, is once, few, many, or a class for clones that have expanded.

V: TRBV7-8; J: TRBJ1-2; size: -; D: -; CDR3: CASSLGETYGYTF; DNA: TGTGCCAGCAGCTTAGGAGAAACCTATGGCTACACCTTC
V: TRBV29-1; J: TRBJ1-3; size: -; D: TRBD1; CDR3: CSAYRGTTGNTIYF; DNA: TGCAGCGCTTACAGGGGGACGACTGGAAACACCATATATTTT
V: TRBV7-9; J: TRBJ1-5; size: -; D: -; CDR3: CASSYDTTVTNQPQHF; DNA: TGTGCCAGCAGCTACGACACGACAGTTACCAATCAGCCCCAGCATTTT
V: TRBV19; J: TRBJ2-2; size: -; D: -; CDR3: CASRSGQGNTGELFF; DNA: TGTGCCAGTAGGTCGGGGCAGGGGAACACCGGGGAGCTGTTTTTT
V: TRBV6-5; J: TRBJ1-5; size: -; D: -; CDR3: CASSPSRGGNQPQHF; DNA: TGTGCCAGCAGTCCCAGCCGAGGGGGCAATCAGCCCCAGCATTTT
V: TRBV6-4; J: TRBJ1-6; size: -; D: -; CDR3: CASSDFPRNSPLHF; DNA: TGTGCCAGCAGTGACTTCCCTCGGAATTCACCCCTCCACTTT
V: TRBV6-5; J: TRBJ2-2; size: few; D: -; CDR3: CASSTDGNTGELFF; DNA: TGTGCCAGCAGTACGGACGGGAACACCGGGGAGCTGTTTTTT
V: TRBV6-5; J: TRBJ1-4; size: -; D: TRBD1; CDR3: CASRRLDRRGEKLFF; DNA: TGTGCCAGCAGGAGACTGGACAGGAGAGGTGAAAAACTGTTTTTT
V: TRBV10-3; J: TRBJ1-2; size: -; D: -; CDR3: CAISESVGSNYGYTF; DNA: TGTGCCATCAGTGAGTCGGTCGGGTCCAACTATGGCTACACCTTC
V: TRBV5-6; J: TRBJ1-5; size: -; D: TRBD1; CDR3: CASSLGQGVNQPQHF; DNA: TGTGCCAGCAGCTTGGGGCAGGGGGTAAATCAGCCCCAGCATTTT
V: TRBV6-1; J: TRBJ1-5; size: -; D: -; CDR3: CASKGQNSNQPQHF; DNA: TGTGCCAGCAAAGGACAGAATAGCAATCAGCCCCAGCATTTT
V: TRBV5-4; J: TRBJ2-3; size: -; D: -; CDR3: CASSLVGGRTDTQYF; DNA: TGTGCCAGCAGCTTGGTCGGGGGGCGCACAGATACGCAGTATTTT
V: TRBV11-3; J: TRBJ1-1; size: -; D: -; CDR3: CASSLSGLNTEAFF; DNA: TGTGCCAGCAGCTTATCTGGCCTGAACACTGAAGCTTTCTTT
V: TRBV7-9; J: TRBJ1-1; size: -; D: -; CDR3: CASSPSFLNTEAFF; DNA: TGTGCCAGCAGCCCGTCGTTTCTGAACACTGAAGCTTTCTTT
V: TRBV29-1; J: TRBJ2-7; size: -; D: -; CDR3: CSVEDPQATYEQYF; DNA: TGCAGCGTTGAAGATCCACAGGCCACCTACGAGCAGTACTTC
V: TRBV3-1/TRBV3-2; J: TRBJ1-5; size: once; D: -; CDR3: CASSHRDQSNQPQHF; DNA: TGTGCCAGCAGCCACCGGGACCAAAGCAATCAGCCCCAGCATTTT
V: TRBV13; J: TRBJ1-3; size: -; D: -; CDR3: CASSFRAGNSGNTIYF; DNA: TGTGCCAGCAGCTTCCGGGCAGGGAACTCTGGAAACACCATATATTTT
V: TRBV24-1; J: TRBJ2-2; size: -; D: -; CDR3: CATSISGRDTGELFF; DNA: TGTGCCACCAGTATATCGGGGCGCGACACCGGGGAGCTGTTTTTT
V: TRBV3-1/TRBV3-2; J: TRBJ1-1; size: -; D: -; CDR3: CASSQTGTLFNTEAFF; DNA: TGTGCCAGCAGCCAAACAGGGACCCTCTTTAACACTGAAGCTTTCTTT
V: TRBV29-1; J: TRBJ2-7; size: -; D: TRBD2; CDR3: CSVGAGGPGYEQYF; DNA: TGCAGCGTTGGGGCGGGAGGCCCTGGGTACGAGCAGTACTTC
V: TRBV28; J: TRBJ1-2; size: once; D: -; CDR3: CASKGNGYTF; DNA: TGTGCCAGCAAGGGAAATGGCTACACCTTC
V: TRBV16; J: TRBJ1-2; size: -; D: -; CDR3: CASSQSKVYRDYYGYTF; DNA: TGTGCCAGCAGCCAATCTAAGGTTTACAGGGACTACTATGGCTACACCTTC
V: TRBV30; J: TRBJ1-1; size: -; D: -; CDR3: CAWSKQENTEAFF; DNA: TGTGCCTGGAGTAAACAGGAAAACACTGAAGCTTTCTTT
V: TRBV7-2; J: TRBJ2-3; size: -; D: TRBD2; CDR3: CASSFGGGDTQYF; DNA: TGTGCCAGCAGCTTTGGGGGGGGAGATACGCAGTATTTT
V: TRBV3-1/TRBV3-2; J: TRBJ1-1; size: once; D: -; CDR3: CASSQDPAGVNTEAFF; DNA: TGTGCCAGCAGCCAAGATCCGGCAGGGGTTAACACTGAAGCTTTCTTT
V: TRBV18; J: TRBJ2-2; size: -; D: -; CDR3: CASASPLVFGELFF; DNA: TGTGCCAGCGCCTCCCCTCTCGTCTTTGGGGAGCTGTTTTTT
V: TRBV5-1; J: TRBJ1-2; size: -; D: TRBD1; CDR3: CASSLDPGTAKGYTF; DNA: TGCGCCAGCAGCTTGGATCCCGGGACAGCCAAGGGCTACACCTTC
V: TRBV7-6; J: TRBJ2-3; size: -; D: -; CDR3: CASSPRRQPTDTQYF; DNA: TGTGCCAGCAGCCCCAGGCGGCAGCCCACAGATACGCAGTATTTT
V: TRBV3-1/TRBV3-2; J: TRBJ2-1; size: -; D: -; CDR3: CASSLWRGYEQFF; DNA: TGTGCCAGCAGCCTTTGGCGGGGCTATGAGCAGTTCTTC
V: TRBV27; J: TRBJ2-7; size: -; D: -; CDR3: CASSLWGPAYEQYF; DNA: TGTGCCAGCAGTTTATGGGGGCCGGCCTACGAGCAGTACTTC
V: TRBV7-9; J: TRBJ1-6; size: -; D: TRBD1; CDR3: CASSLRTGGGESPLHF; DNA: TGTGCCAGCAGCCTCCGGACAGGGGGAGGTGAATCACCCCTCCACTTT
V: TRBV5-4; J: TRBJ1-1; size: -; D: -; CDR3: CASSLEWGNTEAFF; DNA: TGTGCCAGCAGCTTGGAGTGGGGGAACACTGAAGCTTTCTTT
V: TRBV28; J: TRBJ1-1; size: -; D: -; CDR3: CASSFPAIEAFF; DNA: TGTGCCAGCAGTTTTCCAGCTATCGAAGCTTTCTTT
V: TRBV7-8; J: TRBJ2-3; size: few; D: TRBD1; CDR3: CASSSSTGTKTDTQYF; DNA: TGTGCCAGCAGCTCCTCGACAGGGACGAAGACAGATACGCAGTATTTT
V: TRBV30; J: TRBJ1-6; size: -; D: -; CDR3: CAWSAYVGGSYNSPLHF; DNA: TGTGCCTGGAGTGCTTACGTCGGGGGGTCCTATAATTCACCCCTCCACTTT
V: TRBV19; J: TRBJ2-1; size: -; D: -; CDR3: CASTKGAGAYNEQFF; DNA: TGTGCCAGTACCAAGGGGGCGGGGGCCTACAATGAGCAGTTCTTC
V: TRBV18; J: TRBJ1-2; size: -; D: -; CDR3: CASSPGSSGYTF; DNA: TGTGCCAGCTCACCCGGGTCGAGTGGCTACACCTTC
V: TRBV5-1; J: TRBJ1-1; size: -; D: TRBD1; CDR3: CASSSGVGGITEAFF; DNA: TGCGCCAGCAGCTCGGGGGTAGGGGGCATCACTGAAGCTTTCTTT
V: TRBV9; J: TRBJ1-1; size: -; D: TRBD1; CDR3: CASSDRRGTEAFF; DNA: TGTGCCAGCAGCGATCGCAGGGGGACTGAAGCTTTCTTT
V: TRBV6-5; J: TRBJ1-5; size: once; D: TRBD1; CDR3: CASSFLRQGSNQPQHF; DNA: TGTGCCAGCAGTTTCCTACGACAGGGCAGCAATCAGCCCCAGCATTTT
V: TRBV14; J: TRBJ1-1; size: once; D: -; CDR3: CASSQVAGVSTEAFF; DNA: TGTGCCAGCAGCCAAGTTGCAGGGGTGAGCACTGAAGCTTTCTTT
V: TRBV20-1; J: TRBJ1-6; size: -; D: -; CDR3: CSASVVGRDNSPLHF; DNA: TGCAGTGCTAGTGTGGTGGGCAGGGATAATTCACCCCTCCACTTT
V: TRBV3-1/TRBV3-2; J: TRBJ1-1; size: once; D: -; CDR3: CASRPTGNTEAFF; DNA: TGTGCCAGCAGACCAACAGGGAACACTGAAGCTTTCTTT
V: TRBV2; J: TRBJ1-5; size: -; D: -; CDR3: CASSAFLGPNQPQHF; DNA: TGTGCCAGCAGTGCGTTCTTGGGCCCAAATCAGCCCCAGCATTTT